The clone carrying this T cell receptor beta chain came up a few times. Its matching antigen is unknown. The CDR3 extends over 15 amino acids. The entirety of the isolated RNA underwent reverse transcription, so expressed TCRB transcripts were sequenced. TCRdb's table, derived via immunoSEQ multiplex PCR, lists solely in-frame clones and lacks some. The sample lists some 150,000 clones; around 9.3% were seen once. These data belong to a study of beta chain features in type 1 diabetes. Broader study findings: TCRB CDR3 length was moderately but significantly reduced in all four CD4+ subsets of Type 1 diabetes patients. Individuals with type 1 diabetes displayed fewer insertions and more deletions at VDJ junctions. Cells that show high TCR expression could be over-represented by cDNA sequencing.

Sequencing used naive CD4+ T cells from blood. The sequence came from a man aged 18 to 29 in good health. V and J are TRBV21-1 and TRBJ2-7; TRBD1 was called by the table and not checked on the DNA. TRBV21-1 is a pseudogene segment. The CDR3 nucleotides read TGTGCCAGCACCCACCGGGACAGGGGCCTCTACGAGCAGTACTTC. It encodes CASTHRDRGLYEQYF.